This T cell receptor (beta chain) was obtained from a study of shared clonotypes between healthy human individuals. Every immunoSEQ plate was one replicate of a subset's evenly spread DNA. Generated by immunoSEQ multiplex PCR, the TCRdb table keeps only in-frame clones and is missing some. The repertoire holds some 900,000 clones, with around 80% as singletons. CD4+ cells underwent separation, giving CD45RA+ naive and CD45RA-negative memory subsets. Study-level findings and limits: In having few donors, the study represented limited genetic and exposure-history diversity.

With respect to this clone: Antigen unknown.

V dropped 4 bases and J dropped 8; count of bases not matched to a gene: 11. CDR3 length: 15 residues. The germline V gene has CDR1 SGHDN and CDR2 FVKESK. The sequenced material came from memory CD4+ T cells sorted from blood. Sample subset: CD45RA-negative fraction. This receptor was taken from a man aged 18 to 30 in good health. The gene calls are TRBV14 and TRBJ2-1, with 7 bases that match TRBD1. The CDR3 protein is CASSLLPYRGDEQFF. The CDR3 nucleotides read TGTGCCAGCAGCCTCTTACCTTACAGGGGAGATGAGCAGTTCTTC.